This entry is about one T cell receptor (beta chain). The antigen remains undetermined. Method: immunoSEQ multiplex PCR; TCRdb's copy keeps in-frame clones and lacks some. The table includes nearly 90,000 clones, roughly four fifths detected once. These data originate in a study of graft-versus-host responses after intestinal transplantation. Study overall: Multivisceral, liver-intestinal, or isolated intestinal grafts were transplanted into recipients. Recipients across the board were started on anti-thymocyte globulin induction, then kept on tacrolimus and steroids for roughly 3 years. Study results and caveats: An association linked early post-transplant HvG declines with peak circulating GvH clone levels. GvH clonotypes were identified within recipient marrow, with a subset emerging first in ileum or blood.

The germline V gene encodes CDR1 MNHNS and CDR2 SASEGT. V was trimmed by 3 bases and J by 2 bases, leaving 4 bases between them. This CDR3 is built from 12 residues. This chain connects TRBV6-1 to TRBJ1-1, with unresolved D. This TCR came from a human donor who received an intestinal transplant. Sequencing was performed on unstimulated CD8+ T cells sorted from spleen or lymph node cells, taken before intestinal transplant. Here the CDR3 reads CASSDLNTEAFF. CDR3 sequence (DNA): TGTGCCAGCAGTGACTTAAACACTGAAGCTTTCTTT.